This is a list of T cell receptor beta chains from one sample in a study of T cells in Graves' hyperthyroidism and ophthalmopathy. TCRdb passed the multiplex PCR reads through MiXCR, listing each CDR3 protein once. The repertoire holds hundreds of thousands of distinct CDR3 sequences, with approximately 25% as singletons. The sequencing sample was made of blood. Receptor source: a woman in her twenties or thirties with Graves' ophthalmopathy. Both conserved end residues are part of each CDR3. Fields, in order: D gene, clone size, V gene, J gene, CDR3 protein, CDR3 DNA. The D gene is left open where the match is weak. The size of a clone is reported for some rows only, either as once, few or many, or as a class for expanded clones.

>-|many|TRBV20-1|TRBJ1-5
CSAISHSGRQPQHF
TGCAGTGCTATTAGTCATTCCGGGCGTCAGCCCCAGCATTTT
>-|many|TRBV6-2/TRBV6-3|TRBJ2-5
CASSGSPWRGRQETQYF
TGTGCCAGCAGTGGATCCCCCTGGAGGGGGAGGCAAGAGACCCAGTACTTC
>-|-|TRBV6-5|TRBJ1-3
CASSYSIPSGNTIYF
TGTGCCAGCAGTTACTCGATACCCTCTGGAAACACCATATATTTT
>TRBD1|many|TRBV28|TRBJ2-7
CASSAAGTGSYEQYF
TGTGCCAGCAGCGCCGCCGGGACAGGCTCCTACGAGCAGTACTTC
>TRBD1|-|TRBV10-3|TRBJ1-2
CAISAGRGFAGYTF
TGTGCCATCAGTGCGGGCAGGGGGTTTGCTGGCTACACCTTC
>-|-|TRBV25-1|TRBJ1-2
CASSDWGTTANYGYTF
TGTGCCAGCAGTGATTGGGGGACCACAGCTAACTATGGCTACACCTTC
>-|many|TRBV15|TRBJ1-1
CATTERQLNTEAFF
TGTGCCACCACCGAGAGACAGCTGAACACTGAAGCTTTCTTT
>-|many|TRBV12-3/TRBV12-4|TRBJ1-2
CASSPSEDYGYTF
TGTGCCAGCAGTCCCTCGGAGGACTATGGCTACACCTTC
>-|many|TRBV6-2/TRBV6-3|TRBJ2-4
CASTGPVKNIQYF
TGTGCCAGCACAGGACCCGTCAAAAACATTCAGTACTTC
>TRBD2|many|TRBV6-2/TRBV6-3|TRBJ2-5
CASTLAGGRQETQYF
TGTGCCAGCACCTTAGCGGGGGGCCGCCAAGAGACCCAGTACTTC
>-|-|TRBV13|TRBJ1-1
CASSQGRVGAFF
TGTGCCAGCAGCCAGGGACGGGTGGGAGCTTTCTTT
>-|-|TRBV28|TRBJ2-7
CASSFEGGIYEQYF
TGTGCCAGCAGTTTCGAGGGCGGTATCTACGAGCAGTACTTC
>-|many|TRBV7-2|TRBJ2-7
CASSLGQPETYEQYF
TGTGCCAGCAGCTTAGGGCAGCCGGAGACCTACGAGCAGTACTTC
>TRBD1|many|TRBV5-1|TRBJ2-7
CASSFWTGSYEQYF
TGCGCCAGCAGCTTCTGGACAGGCTCCTACGAGCAGTACTTC